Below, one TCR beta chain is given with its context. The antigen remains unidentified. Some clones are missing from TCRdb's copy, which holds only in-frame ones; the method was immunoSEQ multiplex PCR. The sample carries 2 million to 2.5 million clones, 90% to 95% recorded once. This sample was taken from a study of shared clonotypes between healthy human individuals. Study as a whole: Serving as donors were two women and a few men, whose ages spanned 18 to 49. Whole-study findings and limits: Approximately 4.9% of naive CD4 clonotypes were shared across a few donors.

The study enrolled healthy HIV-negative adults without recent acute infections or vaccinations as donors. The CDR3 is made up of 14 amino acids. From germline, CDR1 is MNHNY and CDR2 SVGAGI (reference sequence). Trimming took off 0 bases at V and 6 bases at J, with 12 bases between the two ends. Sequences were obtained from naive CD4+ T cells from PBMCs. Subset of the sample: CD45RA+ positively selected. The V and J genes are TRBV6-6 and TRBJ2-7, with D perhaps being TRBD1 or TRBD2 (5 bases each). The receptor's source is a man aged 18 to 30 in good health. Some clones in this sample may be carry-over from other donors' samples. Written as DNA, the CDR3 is TGTGCCAGCAGTTACTCTCCAGGGACCAGCGAGCAGTACTTC. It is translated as CASSYSPGTSEQYF.